This TCR beta chain stems from a study of beta chain features in type 1 diabetes listed by TCRdb under 2018. In terms of the full investigation: Mean age, gender distribution, total cell number and subset yield were not different between patients and healthy donors. Regulatory and stem cell-like memory subsets were isolated from only 8 patients and about 8 healthy donors, whereas naive and central memory subsets came from all 30 or so donors. A total of about 110 million sorted cells were examined across all samples, and the number of cells per subset was strongly correlated with RNA yield. In the study, TCRB repertoires of sorted circulating CD4+ T cell subsets from recently diagnosed type 1 diabetes patients were compared with those of matched healthy donors. Results and caveats for the whole study, not just this receptor: Naive, central memory and regulatory TCRB repertoires appeared more similar among patients than among healthy donors. Because small numbers of individuals were included in the HLA sub-analyses, any influence of HLA type on TCRB rearrangement was left unresolved. Because cDNA was sequenced instead of genomic DNA, highly expressing activated cells could be over-represented, though the groups showed no difference in activation or CD3 levels. A moderate but significant shortening of TCRB CDR3 length was observed in type 1 diabetes patients in all four CD4+ subsets. Shorter templates might have been favored by PCR, but patient and control samples were amplified and corrected together, so both groups would have been affected equally by any skew. Fewer insertions and more nucleotide deletions at VDJ recombination sites were observed in patients with type 1 diabetes, implying thymic rearrangement abnormalities.

V is pared back by 4 bases and J by 0 bases, with 10 bases lying between the germline termini. The germline V gene (reference sequence) gives CDR1 as SEHNR and CDR2 as FQNEAQ. The CDR3 covers 14 residues, taking in both the cysteine and the phenylalanine. Only CDR3 DNA remains: 42 bases, in frame from the first base. The entire isolated RNA was reverse transcribed using the High Capacity cDNA Reverse Transcription Kit, and thus expressed TCRB transcripts were sequenced. Deep immunoSEQ sequencing was applied to naive, central memory and regulatory T cell samples, giving an average of about 3.4 million total reads per sample. After sorted cells were lysed in RLT buffer, RNA was extracted with DNase-treated RNeasy Micro or Mini kits, with the choice depending on cell number. Each cell subset was processed on its own to prevent cross-contamination, while patient and healthy donor samples were processed together. The immunoSEQ multiplex PCR was used to amplify TCRB sequences from cDNA, yielding 87-bp fragments that span the CDR3 region. The amplicons were sequenced using the Illumina HiSeq platform. The authors' pipeline ran thus. PCR bias was corrected computationally using synthetic template baselines, and reads within Hamming distance 2 were collapsed, with unmergeable singletons discarded. Reads were aligned to IMGT to assign V, D and J genes, CDR3 length, and insertions or deletions at six rearrangement sites. Clonotype counts were normalized to sorted cell number within each subset before computing true diversity and Gini coefficients with the tcR R package. The overlap coefficient, calculated on TCRB nucleotide sequences, was used to quantify repertoire sharing. TCRdb took this table from immuneACCESS and kept in-frame rearrangements with V and J called. Such tables lack part of the clones; where checked against another copy, unresolved V genes explain under half of the gap, and the rest is unexplained. V, J and clone size derive from that table, while D and trimming were established from the DNA sequence. This sample comprises roughly 150,000 clones, 9% to 10% of them detected only once. The biggest ten clones account for 0.7% of the sample.

Comment on this clone: Its antigen target is currently unknown. Per-nucleotide qualities are absent, and no much larger clonotype sits a single base away.

A single peripheral blood draw of approximately 0.11 L on average was collected from each donor into heparinised tubes. Naive, central memory, regulatory and stem cell-like memory CD4+ T cells were sorted on a BD FACSAria II using a panel including CD45RO, CCR7, CD25, CD127, CD95 and CD27. A purity above 95% was achieved for all sorted populations. PBMCs were separated immediately by Lymphoprep density gradient centrifugation and were stained directly, without being cultured. Samples were stained and sorted in pairs, with one healthy donor and one patient per experiment, so that batch effects were minimized.

The chain links TRBV7-9 with TRBJ2-7, with TRBD1 perhaps the D gene, on 5 matching bases. The specimen was central memory CD4+ T cells from blood. The TCR sequence derives from a woman aged 25 to 39 with type 1 diabetes. The nucleotide sequence reads as follows: TGTGCCAGCAGCTCCGACAGAAGCTCCTACGAGCAGTACTTC. Its product reads: CASSSDRSSYEQYF.